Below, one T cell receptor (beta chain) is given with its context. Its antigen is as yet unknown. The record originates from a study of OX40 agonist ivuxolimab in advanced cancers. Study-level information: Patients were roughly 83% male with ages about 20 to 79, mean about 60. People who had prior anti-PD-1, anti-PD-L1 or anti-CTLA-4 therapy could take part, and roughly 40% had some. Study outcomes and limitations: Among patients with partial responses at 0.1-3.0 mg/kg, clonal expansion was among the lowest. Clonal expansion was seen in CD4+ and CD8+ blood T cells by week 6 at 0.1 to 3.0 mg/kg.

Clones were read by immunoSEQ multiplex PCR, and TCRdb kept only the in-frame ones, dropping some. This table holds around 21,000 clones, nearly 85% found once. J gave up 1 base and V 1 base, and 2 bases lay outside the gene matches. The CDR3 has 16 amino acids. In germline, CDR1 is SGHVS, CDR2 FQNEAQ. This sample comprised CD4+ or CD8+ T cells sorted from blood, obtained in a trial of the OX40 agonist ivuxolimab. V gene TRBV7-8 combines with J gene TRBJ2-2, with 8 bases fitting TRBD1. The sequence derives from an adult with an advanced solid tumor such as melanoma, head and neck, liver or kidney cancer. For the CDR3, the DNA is TGTGCCAGCAGCTTAGGGGGACAGGAGAACACCGGGGAGCTGTTTTTT. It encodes CASSLGGQENTGELFF.